The 24 T cell receptor beta chains in this list originate from one sample, sequenced in a study of blood T cell repertoires in COVID-19. Measured with immunoSEQ multiplex PCR; TCRdb has only the in-frame clones, and not every one. This table holds tens of thousands of clones, about 83% found once. Sequenced material: peripheral blood. These receptors were taken from a human donor in a cohort sampled during active COVID-19.

This clone was recorded once. V usage is TRBV10-3 and J usage is TRBJ2-7, with TRBD1 as a possible D gene (5 bases). The CDR3 totals 13 residues. V was pared by 6 bases and J by 0 bases, with 9 bases between. Germline values: CDR1 ENHRY, CDR2 SYGVKD. The CDR3 DNA sequence: TGTGCCATCAGAGCAGACAGCTCCTACGAGCAGTACTTC. Translation: CAIRADSSYEQYF.

The V and J genes are TRBV5-1 and TRBJ1-3, with 8 bases lining up with TRBD1. The germline CDR1 and CDR2 sequences are SGHRS and YFSETQ. The trim removed 4 bases at V and 7 bases at J, leaving 4 bases unmatched. The length of the CDR3 is 13 residues. CDR3 region: CASSTYRGNTIYF. CDR3 nucleotides: TGCGCCAGCAGCACTTACAGGGGGAACACCATATATTTT.

There are many counts of this clone. The chain couples TRBV28 to TRBJ1-6; perhaps TRBD1 as D (6 bases). Germline V gene data show CDR1 as MDHEN and CDR2 as SYDVKM. Between the trimmed V and J ends, which lost 7 bases and 9 bases, there was a span of 19 bases. The CDR3 has 15 residues. The CDR3 sequence: CASKLGAEGGSPLHF. CDR3 bases: TGTGCCAGCAAGTTGGGTGCCGAAGGGGGTTCACCCCTCCACTTT.

J is TRBJ2-1 and V is TRBV2; no firm D call. V was shortened by 4 bases and J by 13 bases, with 14 bases between the two germline ends. CDR3 length equals 12 residues. Germline V lookup: CDR1 SNHLY, CDR2 FYNNEI. For the CDR3, the DNA is TGTGCCAGCAGTGCAATGCGCGCCTTCCAGTTCTTC. It is translated as CASSAMRAFQFF.

This chain joins TRBV21-1 and TRBJ1-1; the D call of TRBD1 is as the table states it, not checked on the DNA. TRBV21-1 is designated a pseudogene. The CDR3 extends over 13 amino acids. The CDR3 is CASNSRENTEAFF. DNA of the CDR3: TGTGCCAGCAACTCCAGGGAGAACACTGAAGCTTTCTTT.

This sequence joins TRBV27 and TRBJ2-6; 8 nucleotides align to TRBD2. V gave up 2 bases and J gave up 0 bases; unmatched junction bases: 6. CDR1 is MNHEY and CDR2 is SMNVEV in the germline V gene (reference sequence). CDR3 length: 18 residues. Here the CDR3 DNA reads TGTGCCAGCAGTTTACGGGGACTAGACCTCTCTGGGGCCAACGTCCTGACTTTC. Translated, it gives CASSLRGLDLSGANVLTF. Full variable domain (missing parts from reference TRBV27 and TRBJ2-6): EAQVTQNPRYLITVTGKKLTVTCSQNMNHEYMSWYRQDPGLGLRQIYYSMNVEVTDKGDVPEGYKVSRKEKRNFPLILESPSPNQTSLYFCASSLRGLDLSGANVLTFGAGSRLTVL.

V usage is TRBV6-1 and J usage is TRBJ2-4; TRBD2 matches 14 bases. Germline V gene lookup returns CDR1 MNHNS and CDR2 SASEGT. V dropped 3 bases and J dropped 7; count of bases not matched to a gene: 2. The CDR3 length is 15 residues. The CDR3 loop is CASSEGLAGENIQYF. The CDR3 region has the DNA TGTGCCAGCAGTGAGGGACTAGCGGGAGAGAACATTCAGTACTTC.

The rearrangement uses TRBV2 and TRBJ2-3; 7 bases are shared with TRBD2. Trimming at V came to 2 bases and at J to 2 bases, leaving 4 bases not matched to a gene. There are 15 residues in the CDR3. CDR1 SNHLY and CDR2 FYNNEI come from the germline V gene. The DNA of the CDR3 is TGTGCCAGCAGTGAATGGCGGGGGAACACAGATACGCAGTATTTT. Protein product: CASSEWRGNTDTQYF.

This sequence joins TRBV25-1 and TRBJ1-4; TRBD1 is a possible D gene (5 bases). In germline, CDR1 is MGHDK, CDR2 SYGVNS. V was cut by 3 bases and J by 0 bases, with 8 bases left in between. The CDR3 consists of 15 residues. The CDR3 DNA follows: TGTGCCAGCAGTGAGACAGTAACAACTAATGAAAAACTGTTTTTT. As protein: CASSETVTTNEKLFF.

J is TRBJ2-1 and V is TRBV14, with 10 bases lining up with TRBD2. The CDR3 totals 16 residues. Germline values: CDR1 SGHDN, CDR2 FVKESK. V dropped 5 bases and J dropped 2; count of bases not matched to a gene: 6. The CDR3 coding sequence is TGTGCCAGCAGCTATAGACTAGCGGGTACCTACAATGAGCAGTTCTTC. It is translated as CASSYRLAGTYNEQFF. The complete variable domain, with remaining parts taken from reference TRBV14 and TRBJ2-1, reads EAGVTQFPSHSVIEKGQTVTLRCDPISGHDNLYWYRRVMGKEIKFLLHFVKESKQDESGMPNNRFLAERTGGTYSTLKVQPAELEDSGVYFCASSYRLAGTYNEQFFGPGTRLTVL.

The CDR3 DNA follows: TGTGCCAGCAGCCCTCGAGGCGTAGTGGGCTACACCTTC. This codes for CASSPRGVVGYTF. The chain links TRBV7-8 to TRBJ1-2; the D is unclear. CDR3 length equals 13 residues. Germline V CDR1 and CDR2: SGHVS, FQNEAQ. V was cut by 5 bases and J by 8 bases, with 15 bases left in between.

The rearrangement links TRBV5-1 to TRBJ1-4; 8 bases agree with TRBD1. In germline, CDR1 is SGHRS, CDR2 YFSETQ. V trimming: 4 bases; J trimming: 1 base; junction bases outside the gene matches: 6. CDR3 length: 16 amino acids. This chain's CDR3 is CASSLGQGKTNEKLFF. The CDR3 DNA is TGCGCCAGCAGCCTAGGACAGGGAAAAACTAATGAAAAACTGTTTTTT.

J is TRBJ2-3 and V is TRBV19; TRBD2 agrees at 9 bases. Germline assignment: CDR1 LNHDA and CDR2 SQIVND (reference sequence). CDR3 length: 13 residues. V shed 4 bases, J shed 5 bases, and the junction held 1 base outside the gene matches. CDR3 loop: CASSRREGDTQYF. The DNA for the CDR3 is TGTGCCAGTAGTAGGCGGGAGGGAGATACGCAGTATTTT.

The V gene is TRBV24-1, the J gene TRBJ2-1, with D possibly matching TRBD1 (5 bases). Per germline, CDR1 KGHDR and CDR2 SFDVKD. The CDR3 sequence is 14 residues long. V lost 5 bases and J 12 bases, leaving 19 bases between the germline ends. This CDR3 reads CATSVAPTSRGQFF. The CDR3 coding sequence is TGTGCCACCAGTGTGGCTCCCACCTCTAGGGGGCAGTTCTTC.

In its sample, this clone was seen once. Written as DNA, the CDR3 is TGCGCCAGCAGTAAGGCTAGCGGGAGCGAAGAGACCCAGTACTTC. It encodes CASSKASGSEETQYF. The chain couples TRBV10-1 to TRBJ2-5, with TRBD2 matching 10 bases. The CDR3 sequence is 15 residues long. Unmatched junction bases numbered 6, after V lost 5 bases and J lost 3 bases. From germline, CDR1 is WNHNN and CDR2 SYGVQD (reference sequence).

The sample holds one count of this clone. The chain combines TRBV4-2 with TRBJ2-1; 7 positions agree with TRBD2. The CDR3 length is 15 residues. V lost 1 base and J lost 3; bases outside the gene matches: 3. CDR1 LGHNA and CDR2 YNFKEQ come from the germline V gene. The CDR3, as DNA: TGTGCCAGCAGCCAAGCGCTAGCGGACTACAATGAGCAGTTCTTC. The encoded protein is CASSQALADYNEQFF.

This clone showed up just once. The chain uses TRBV6-5 and TRBJ1-1; D might be TRBD1 (5 bases). V lost 5 bases and J 1 base, leaving 11 bases between the germline ends. CDR1 MNHEY and CDR2 SVGAGI come from the germline V gene. The CDR3 has 14 amino acids. The CDR3 DNA follows: TGTGCCAGCAGTACTGGGACTGGGAACACTGAAGCTTTCTTT. This gives the protein CASSTGTGNTEAFF.

This chain connects TRBV15 to TRBJ2-1, with D maybe TRBD2 (6 bases). V was trimmed by 0 bases and J by 0 bases, leaving 9 bases between them. The CDR3 runs to 16 residues. Looked up from germline, CDR1 is LNHNV and CDR2 is YYDKDF (reference sequence). The CDR3: CATSRDGGSSYNEQFF. The CDR3 nucleotides read TGTGCCACCAGCAGAGATGGAGGGAGCTCCTACAATGAGCAGTTCTTC.

The chain is built from TRBV3-1 (or the pseudogene TRBV3-2) and TRBJ2-5; TRBD2 is a possible D gene (7 bases). The CDR3 sequence is 19 residues long. Trimming shortened V by 1 base and J by 1 base, and 22 bases separated the two germline ends. CDR1 is LGHDT, CDR2 YNNKEL, per germline (reference sequence). The CDR3: CASSQGGWAGATIQETQYF. CDR3 bases: TGTGCCAGCAGCCAAGGGGGCTGGGCGGGGGCCACCATCCAAGAGACCCAGTACTTC.

V gene TRBV7-2 combines with J gene TRBJ2-5, with 7 nucleotides matching TRBD1. The CDR3 has 16 amino acids. Losses at the gene ends were 5 bases for V and 2 bases for J; bases not matched to a gene: 11. CDR1 and CDR2 from the germline V gene are SGHTA and FQGNSA. The chain's CDR3 is CASSPGGRGFQETQYF. The CDR3 DNA follows: TGTGCCAGCAGCCCAGGGGGACGAGGGTTTCAAGAGACCCAGTACTTC.

This clone was counted a few times. The chain couples TRBV4-2 to TRBJ2-1; 7 bases align to TRBD1. This CDR3 comprises 19 residues. V shed 1 base and J 10 bases; nucleotides not matched to a gene: 22. Germline CDR1 LGHNA, CDR2 YNFKEQ. The CDR3 DNA reads TGTGCCAGCAGCCAAGTGCGGTTCTCTGGGCAGGGGGTCTGGAGAGAGCAGTTCTTC. Protein product: CASSQVRFSGQGVWREQFF.

The chain employs TRBV2 and TRBJ2-5, with 8 bases aligning to TRBD1. Trimming removed 8 bases from V and 2 bases from J; junction bases left unmatched: 7. Germline lookup yields CDR1 SNHLY and CDR2 FYNNEI. This CDR3 is built from 14 residues. The CDR3 DNA reads TGTGCCAGCTGCCGGGACAGGCAACAAGAGACCCAGTACTTC. This sequence encodes CASCRDRQQETQYF. Supplemented by reference TRBV2 and TRBJ2-5, the full variable domain reads EPEVTQTPSHQVTQMGQEVILRCVPISNHLYFYWYRQILGQKVEFLVSFYNNEISEKSEIFDDQFSVERPDGSNFTLKIRSTKLEDSAMYFCASCRDRQQETQYFGPGTRLLVL.

This sequence joins TRBV7-2 and TRBJ2-7; D is undetermined. CDR1 is SGHTA, CDR2 FQGNSA, per germline. The CDR3 extends over 11 amino acids. V shed 5 bases and J shed 3 bases, with 5 bases lying between them. The CDR3 spells CASSPSYEQYF. The DNA for the CDR3 is TGTGCCAGCAGCCCGAGCTACGAGCAGTACTTC.

The rearrangement uses TRBV19 and TRBJ2-1, with 8 bases identical to TRBD2. In germline, CDR1 is LNHDA, CDR2 SQIVND (reference sequence). Trimming removed 5 bases from V and 8 bases from J; junction bases left unmatched: 26. This CDR3 is 20 amino acids long. In nucleotides, the CDR3 is TGTGCCAGTAGTTTGAGGGGGATTCGGCAAGCGGGAGCCACCGGCTATGAGCAGTTCTTC. Translation gives CASSLRGIRQAGATGYEQFF.